Below are 22 T cell receptor beta chains sequenced from a single sample in a study of blood T cell dynamics during melanoma immunotherapy (dated by TCRdb to 2018 to 2020). Libraries were built with the immunoSEQ multiplex PCR assay. TCRdb obtained this table from immuneACCESS and retained in-frame rearrangements with V and J assigned. These tables miss some clones; where compared with another copy, unresolved V genes account for less than half of the shortfall, and the remainder is unexplained. The table for this sample lists about 17,000 clones; approximately 83% of them were counted only once. The ten top clones hold 7.6% of the sample. The time point label of this sample denotes: pre-treatment baseline. The specimen comprised blood, sampled from a patient treated with checkpoint blockade. These receptors originate from a human donor with melanoma.

The chain is built from TRBV9 and TRBJ2-1; D gene uncertain. CDR1 is SGDLS, CDR2 YYNGEE, per germline. The V end lost 0 bases, the J end lost 4 bases, and 5 bases lay between the germline ends. The CDR3 is made up of 13 amino acids. CDR3 protein: CASSVGKYNEQFF. In nucleotides, the CDR3 is TGTGCCAGCAGCGTAGGGAAATACAATGAGCAGTTCTTC.

The table lists this clone with a count of one. The chain joins TRBV28 to TRBJ1-1; a weak D match, TRBD1 (6 bases). The CDR3 length is 14 residues. CDR1 and CDR2 from the germline V gene are MDHEN and SYDVKM. Trimming pared 5 bases from V and 7 bases from J, leaving 17 bases between. As DNA, the CDR3 is TGTGCCAGCAGTAAAACAGGGTTCCTTTTTGAAGCTTTCTTT. This encodes CASSKTGFLFEAFF.

V and J are TRBV5-1 and TRBJ2-1, with 10 bases identical to TRBD2. Looked up from germline, CDR1 is SGHRS and CDR2 is YFSETQ. The CDR3 has 16 amino acids. J gave up 7 bases and V 0 bases, and 7 bases lay outside the gene matches. This chain's CDR3 is CASSLGGTSGNNEQFF. The CDR3 DNA reads TGCGCCAGCAGCTTGGGCGGTACTAGCGGGAATAATGAGCAGTTCTTC.

The genes are TRBV29-1 and TRBJ2-7, with 12 bases aligning to TRBD2. V lost 6 bases and J lost 1; bases outside the gene matches: 7. There are 15 residues in the CDR3. Germline loops: CDR1 SQVTM, CDR2 ANQGSEA. The CDR3 nucleotides read TGCAGCGTCACTAAACTAGCGGGAGGATCCTACGAGCAGTACTTC. Its translation: CSVTKLAGGSYEQYF.

This chain links TRBV29-1 with TRBJ2-7, with no clear D. Per the germline V gene, CDR1 is SQVTM and CDR2 is ANQGSEA. This CDR3 contains 12 residues. Trimming stripped 5 bases from V and 1 base from J, with 9 bases between. CDR3 DNA sequence: TGCAGCGTTCGACTTAATTCCTACGAGCAGTACTTC. Its protein product is CSVRLNSYEQYF.

This chain connects TRBV5-1 to TRBJ2-3; D uncertain. The germline gives CDR1 SGHRS, CDR2 YFSETQ. Trimming took off 5 bases at V and 2 bases at J, with 9 bases between the two ends. The length of the CDR3 is 13 residues. In DNA form, the CDR3 reads TGCGCCAGCAGACAAACGATCACAGATACGCAGTATTTT. It yields the protein CASRQTITDTQYF.

CDR3 sequence (DNA): TGTGCCAGCAGCCAGATACAGGGGGCCGCCTACAATGAGCAGTTCTTC. This codes for CASSQIQGAAYNEQFF. This chain joins TRBV14 and TRBJ2-1; TRBD1 aligns across 9 bases. The CDR3 consists of 16 residues. V dropped 3 bases and J dropped 2; count of bases not matched to a gene: 5. Germline CDR1 SGHDN, CDR2 FVKESK.

This sequence joins TRBV11-2 and TRBJ2-3; 8 bases match TRBD2. CDR3 size: 14 residues. The germline CDR1 and CDR2 sequences are SGHAT and FQNNGV. With 5 bases clipped from V and 4 bases from J, the junction kept 5 bases outside the gene matches. The CDR3: CASSDGTRPDTQYF. The CDR3 region has the DNA TGTGCCAGCAGCGACGGGACTAGACCAGATACGCAGTATTTT.

The rearrangement joins TRBV29-1 to TRBJ2-7; D is perhaps TRBD2 (6 bases). This CDR3 region has 13 residues. Germline V gene lookup returns CDR1 SQVTM and CDR2 ANQGSEA. V was shortened by 3 bases and J by 2 bases, with 11 bases between the two germline ends. CDR3 sequence (DNA): TGCAGCGTTGAGGTGGGAGGAGCCTACGAGCAGTACTTC. This codes for CSVEVGGAYEQYF.

The chain joins TRBV28 to TRBJ2-7; 10 bases line up with TRBD1. The germline gives CDR1 MDHEN, CDR2 SYDVKM. The CDR3 is made up of 14 amino acids. With V trimmed by 8 bases and J by 2 bases, 6 bases remained unmatched. In DNA, the CDR3 is TGTGCCAGCCAAACCGGGACAGGGGCCTACGAGCAGTACTTC. Translating gives CASQTGTGAYEQYF.

V gene TRBV7-2 combines with J gene TRBJ2-1, with 8 bases lining up with TRBD2. V lost 1 base and J lost 9; bases outside the gene matches: 8. Germline V gene data show CDR1 as SGHTA and CDR2 as FQGNSA. The CDR3 consists of 15 residues. The CDR3 DNA is TGTGCCAGCAGCTTAGAGGCAGCGGGAGTGGGTGAGCAGTTCTTC. Its translation: CASSLEAAGVGEQFF.

This rearrangement joins TRBV5-4 to TRBJ2-2, with 7 nucleotides matching TRBD2. V shed 1 base and J 4 bases; nucleotides not matched to a gene: 7. The CDR3 has 16 amino acids. In germline, CDR1 is SGHNT, CDR2 YYREEE (reference sequence). DNA of the CDR3: TGTGCCAGCAGCTTGCGGGCGGGAGCGGGCACCGGGGAGCTGTTTTTT. It is translated as CASSLRAGAGTGELFF.

Only one count was recorded for this clone. This chain connects TRBV27 to TRBJ2-7; D unresolved. V gave up 4 bases and J gave up 0 bases, with 13 bases separating them. This CDR3 region has 15 residues. Germline V CDR1 and CDR2: MNHEY, SMNVEV (reference sequence). The CDR3 spells CASSYTQISSYEQYF. In DNA form, the CDR3 reads TGTGCCAGCAGTTACACGCAGATTAGCTCCTACGAGCAGTACTTC.

The CDR3 spells CASSSLAGVTYEQYF. In DNA, the CDR3 is TGTGCCAGCAGCTCCTTAGCGGGAGTGACGTACGAGCAGTACTTC. The rearrangement links TRBV11-2 to TRBJ2-7; TRBD2 matches 9 bases. The CDR3 is 15 amino acids. The trim removed 4 bases at V and 4 bases at J, leaving 8 bases unmatched. CDR1 is SGHAT, CDR2 FQNNGV, per germline.

The V and J genes are TRBV19 and TRBJ2-1; 12 bases fit TRBD2. Looked up from germline, CDR1 is LNHDA and CDR2 is SQIVND (reference sequence). V dropped 7 bases and J dropped 8; count of bases not matched to a gene: 15. The CDR3 is 17 residues long. CDR3 nucleotide sequence: TGTGCCAGTACCCTTAGACTAGCGGGAGCACTCAACGATGAGCAGTTCTTC. It translates to CASTLRLAGALNDEQFF.

The J gene is TRBJ2-7, the V gene TRBV27; weak D call: TRBD2 (5 bases). This CDR3 comprises 14 residues. From germline, CDR1 is MNHEY and CDR2 SMNVEV (reference sequence). V gave up 3 bases and J gave up 2 bases, with 11 bases separating them. The CDR3 region has the DNA TGTGCCAGCAGTTTTCGGGATACGACCTACGAGCAGTACTTC. Amino acid sequence: CASSFRDTTYEQYF.

V and J are TRBV27 and TRBJ2-1; 7 bases agree with TRBD1. There are 17 residues in the CDR3. Germline loops: CDR1 MNHEY, CDR2 SMNVEV (reference sequence). V lost 3 bases, J lost 0 bases, and 8 bases stayed unmatched. The CDR3 sequence: CASSFQRQGNSYNEQFF. DNA of the CDR3: TGTGCCAGCAGTTTCCAGCGACAGGGAAACTCCTACAATGAGCAGTTCTTC.

The chain links TRBV4-1 to TRBJ2-7, with 9 bases lining up with TRBD1. The CDR3 covers 15 residues. Looked up from germline, CDR1 is MGHRA and CDR2 is YSYEKL. V trimming: 4 bases; J trimming: 4 bases; junction bases outside the gene matches: 8. CDR3 loop: CASSLEPGQGYEQYF. Written as DNA, the CDR3 is TGCGCCAGCAGCCTCGAACCGGGACAGGGTTACGAGCAGTACTTC.

The chain joins TRBV30 to TRBJ2-7; TRBD1 matches at 8 bases. The germline CDR1 and CDR2 sequences are GTSNPN and SVGIG (reference sequence). The CDR3 has 13 residues. V shed 8 bases, J shed 6 bases, and the junction held 12 bases outside the gene matches. DNA of the CDR3: TGTGCCAGCGGACAGGGACTTTTAGGCGAGCAGTACTTC. Its protein product is CASGQGLLGEQYF.

This chain joins TRBV5-1 and TRBJ2-2; a weak D match, TRBD2 (6 bases). This CDR3 comprises 16 residues. Trimming took off 2 bases at V and 6 bases at J, with 17 bases between the two ends. CDR1 SGHRS and CDR2 YFSETQ come from the germline V gene. The chain's CDR3 is CASSFLDRGTAGELFF. The CDR3 DNA is TGCGCCAGCAGCTTTTTGGATCGGGGGACGGCCGGGGAGCTGTTTTTT.

The chain has TRBV7-2 and TRBJ2-3; D gene uncertain. The ends were cut back, 3 bases at V and 0 bases at J, with 4 bases in the middle. The CDR3 spans 13 residues. Germline V gene lookup returns CDR1 SGHTA and CDR2 FQGNSA. The CDR3 coding sequence is TGTGCCAGCAGCTTTGGTAGCACAGATACGCAGTATTTT. As protein: CASSFGSTDTQYF.

The chain couples TRBV4-3 to TRBJ1-2; a weak D match, TRBD1 (6 bases). V was cut by 3 bases and J by 2 bases, with 16 bases left in between. This CDR3 is 16 amino acids long. Germline V gene lookup returns CDR1 LGHNA and CDR2 YSLEER. The CDR3 region has the DNA TGCGCCAGCAGCCAGGCAGGGGTCAGCACGAACTATGGCTACACCTTC. As protein: CASSQAGVSTNYGYTF.